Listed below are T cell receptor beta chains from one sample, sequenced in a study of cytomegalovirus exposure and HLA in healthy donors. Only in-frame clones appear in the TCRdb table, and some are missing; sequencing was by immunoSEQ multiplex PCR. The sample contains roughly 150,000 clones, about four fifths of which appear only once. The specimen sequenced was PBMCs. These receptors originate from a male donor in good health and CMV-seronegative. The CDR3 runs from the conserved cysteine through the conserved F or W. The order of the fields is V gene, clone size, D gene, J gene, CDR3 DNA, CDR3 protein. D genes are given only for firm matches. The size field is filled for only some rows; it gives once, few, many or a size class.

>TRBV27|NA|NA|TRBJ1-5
TGTGCCAGCAGTTTAGGTCCTGGGGGCCAGCCCCAGCATTTT
CASSLGPGGQPQHF
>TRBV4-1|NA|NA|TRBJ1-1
TGCGCCAGCAGCCAAGATTCGGGGGGCAGGTCTTTCTTT
CASSQDSGGRSFF
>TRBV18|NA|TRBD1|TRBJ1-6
TGTGCCAGCTCACCGGGACAGGGTTTGAATAATTCACCCCTCCACTTT
CASSPGQGLNNSPLHF
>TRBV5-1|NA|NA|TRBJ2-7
TGCGCCAGCCGGGTGGGGCGGGACGCCTACGAGCAGTACTTC
CASRVGRDAYEQYF
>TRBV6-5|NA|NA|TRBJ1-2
TGTGCCAGCAGTTACGGTGGGGGCGGCTATGGCTACACCTTC
CASSYGGGGYGYTF
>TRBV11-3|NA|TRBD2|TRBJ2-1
TGTGCCAGCAGCTTAGGGGTAGCGGGAGAGAATGAGCAGTTCTTC
CASSLGVAGENEQFF
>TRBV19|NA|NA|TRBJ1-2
TGTGCCAGTATAACAAGGTCGGAGGGCTACACCTTC
CASITRSEGYTF
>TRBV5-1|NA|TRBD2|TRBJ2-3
TGCGCCAGCAGCTTCGGGCAGCGGGAGATTCTTACAGATACGCAGTATTTT
CASSFGQREILTDTQYF
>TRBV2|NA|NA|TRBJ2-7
TGTGCCAGCAGTGACTTAGTATGGTACGAGCAGTACTTC
CASSDLVWYEQYF
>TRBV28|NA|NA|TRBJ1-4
TGTGCCAGCAGTCCTCAGGAAAAACTGTTTTTT
CASSPQEKLFF
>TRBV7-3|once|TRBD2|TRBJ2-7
TGTGCCAGCAGCCCGGGACTAGTCAGCGAGCAGTACTTC
CASSPGLVSEQYF
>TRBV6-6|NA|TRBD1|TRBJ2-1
TGTGCCAGCAACACACAGGGGGCTGGGTATGAGCAGTTCTTC
CASNTQGAGYEQFF
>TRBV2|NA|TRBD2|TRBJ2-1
TGTGCCAGCGAGATTGAGCGGGACCCCCGGCGGTACAATGAGCAGTTCTTC
CASEIERDPRRYNEQFF
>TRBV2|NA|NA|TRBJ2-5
TGTGCCAGCAGTGGCGGGACCCCGGGGGAGGCCCAGTACTTC
CASSGGTPGEAQYF
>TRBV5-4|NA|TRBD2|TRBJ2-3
TGTGCCAGCAGCTCCCCGACTAGCAAAAGCACAGATACGCAGTATTTT
CASSSPTSKSTDTQYF
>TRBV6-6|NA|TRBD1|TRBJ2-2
TGTGCCAGCAGCGGGACAGGGGGGACCGGGGAGCTGTTTTTT
CASSGTGGTGELFF
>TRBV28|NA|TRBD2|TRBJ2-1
TGTGCCAGCAGTTTGGACCCCCTCGGGGGAGGGCCGAACAATGAGCAGTTCTTC
CASSLDPLGGGPNNEQFF
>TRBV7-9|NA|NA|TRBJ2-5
TGTGCCAGCAGCTTAAGGAACAGGGAGATGGAGACCCAGTACTTC
CASSLRNREMETQYF
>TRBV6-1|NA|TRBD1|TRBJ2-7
TGTGCCAGCAGTGACACCGGGACAGGGAGGAGGGGAGGCTTC
CASSDTGTGRRGGF
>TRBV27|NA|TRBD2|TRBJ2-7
TGTGCCAGCAGTCCCTACTCTAGCGGAACCTCCTACGAGCAGTACTTC
CASSPYSSGTSYEQYF
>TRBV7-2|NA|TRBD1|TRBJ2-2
TGTGCCAGCAGCTTGGGACAGGGTGCCGGGGAGCTGTTTTTT
CASSLGQGAGELFF
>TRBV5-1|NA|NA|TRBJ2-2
TGCGCCAGCAGCCCCCGGACAGAGAACACCGGGGAGCTGTTTTTT
CASSPRTENTGELFF
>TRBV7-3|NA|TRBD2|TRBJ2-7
TGTGCCAGCAGCTTAAGAGCTAGCGGGAACAACGAGCAGTACTTC
CASSLRASGNNEQYF
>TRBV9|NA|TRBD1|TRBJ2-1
TGTGCCAGCAGCGGAACAGGGGTCCCGGACAATGAGCAGTTCTTC
CASSGTGVPDNEQFF
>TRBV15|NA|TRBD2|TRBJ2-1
TGTGCCACCAGCAGAGAGGAAGCGGGACCGAGGTCCTACAATGAGCAGTTCTTC
CATSREEAGPRSYNEQFF
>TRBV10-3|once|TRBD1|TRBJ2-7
TGTGCCATCTCACAGGGGGAGGACTACGAGCAGTACTTC
CAISQGEDYEQYF